This T cell receptor beta chain originates from a study of response to subunit inactivated influenza vaccine (dated by TCRdb to 2017 to 2018). Some background on the complete study: Deep quantitative T cell receptor repertoire profiling was used in the study to track responses to a trivalent subunit inactivated influenza vaccine. The investigation overall reported the following: The authors proposed that each seasonal influenza vaccination may bring in only a limited number of new T cells.

Sequences SGHTA (CDR1) and FQGNSA (CDR2) are obtained from the germline V gene. V sheds 0 bases and J sheds 4 bases, leaving 4 bases between their ends. From the cysteine through the phenylalanine, the CDR3 covers 12 amino acids. Only the CDR3 region is kept as DNA, spanning 36 bases read in frame from base 1. Library prep was done by RT-PCR. Instrument used: Illumina HiSeq 2500. The public sequencing data were trimmed at Q25 with fastp and processed into clonotypes with MiXCR by TCRdb, which kept only in-frame beta chains. A single entry per CDR3 protein holds the most common genes and DNA from its merged rows. This sample is represented by 800,000 to 1,000,000 distinct CDR3 sequences; 21% of them were singletons. The ten largest clones take up roughly 10% of the sample. Worth noting for this clonotype: Its antigen target is currently unknown. No much larger clone is present one base from it, and per-base qualities are unavailable.

The chain is encoded by TRBV7-2 joined to TRBJ2-7; a confident D gene designation cannot be given. This TCR was recovered from a middle-aged man who received an inactivated influenza vaccine. Donor details come from another sample of the same person, matched by shared clones. Specimen: PBMCs from blood, collected around 5 days after vaccination. The CDR3 corresponds to CASSLAFYEQYF. The bases read TGTGCCAGCAGCTTAGCGTTTTACGAGCAGTACTTC.